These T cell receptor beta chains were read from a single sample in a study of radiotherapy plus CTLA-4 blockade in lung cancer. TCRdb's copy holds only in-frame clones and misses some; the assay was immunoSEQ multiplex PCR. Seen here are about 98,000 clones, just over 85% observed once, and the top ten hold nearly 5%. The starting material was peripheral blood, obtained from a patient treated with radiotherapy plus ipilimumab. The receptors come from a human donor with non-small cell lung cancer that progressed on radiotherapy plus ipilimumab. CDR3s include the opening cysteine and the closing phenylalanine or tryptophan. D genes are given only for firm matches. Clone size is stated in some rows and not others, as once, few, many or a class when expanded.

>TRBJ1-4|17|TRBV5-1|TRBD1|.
TGCGCCAGCAGCTCAAGTGGAGTCGACAGGGGTAGTGAAAAACTGTTTTTT
CASSSSGVDRGSEKLFF
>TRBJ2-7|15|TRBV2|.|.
TGTGCCAGCAGTGAAAGTGGGATCCCTACCTACGAGCAGTACTTC
CASSESGIPTYEQYF
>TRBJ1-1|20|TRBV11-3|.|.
TGTGCCAGCAGCTTAGAACTGGGAGCCCTACACACCGATATGAACACTGAAGCTTTCTTT
CASSLELGALHTDMNTEAFF
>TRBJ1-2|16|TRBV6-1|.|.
TGTGCCAGCAGTGCCTGGGCGTCACAAACTAACTATGGCTACACCTTC
CASSAWASQTNYGYTF
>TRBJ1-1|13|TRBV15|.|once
TGTGCCACCACTGGGGGCTTGAGCACTGAAGCTTTCTTT
CATTGGLSTEAFF
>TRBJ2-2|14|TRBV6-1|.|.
TGTGCCAGCAGTGAACAACAGGTCACCGGGGAGCTGTTTTTT
CASSEQQVTGELFF
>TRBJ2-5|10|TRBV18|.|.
TGTGCCAGCTCAGGAGAGACCCAGTACTTC
CASSGETQYF
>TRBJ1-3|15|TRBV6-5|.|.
TGTGCCAGCAGTTACTCCCGGGACTCTGGAAACACCATATATTTT
CASSYSRDSGNTIYF
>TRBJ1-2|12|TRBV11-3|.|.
TGTGCCAGCTCCCTGCGGGGTCCTCCTCACACCTTC
CASSLRGPPHTF
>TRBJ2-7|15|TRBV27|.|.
TGTGCCAGCAGTTCTCCGCTAGGGGGTCAGCTTATGACTTACTTC
CASSSPLGGQLMTYF
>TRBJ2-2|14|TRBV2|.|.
TGTGCCAGCAGTGAGAGGGGGAACACCGGGGAGCTGTTTTTT
CASSERGNTGELFF
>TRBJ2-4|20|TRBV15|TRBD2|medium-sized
TGTGCCACCAGCAGAGATATATGGGCTAGCGGGAGTCTGGCCAAAAACATTCAGTACTTC
CATSRDIWASGSLAKNIQYF
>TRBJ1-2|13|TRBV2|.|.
TGTGCCAGCCGTGAACAGGGACCCTCCGGCTACACCTTC
CASREQGPSGYTF
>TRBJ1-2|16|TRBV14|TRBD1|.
TGTGCCAGCAGCCAAGACCGGACAGGCCTCAACTATGGCTACACCTTC
CASSQDRTGLNYGYTF
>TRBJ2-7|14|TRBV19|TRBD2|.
TGTGCCACCCGGGGGGAGGGAGGTAGCCACGAGCAGTACTTC
CATRGEGGSHEQYF
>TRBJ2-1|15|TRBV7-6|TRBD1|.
TGTGCCAGCAGCCACTGGACAGGGGACTACAATGAGCAGTTCTTC
CASSHWTGDYNEQFF
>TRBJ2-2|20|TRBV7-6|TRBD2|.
TGTGCCAGCAGCTTGCTCCCCGGACTAGCGGGAGGGCCGGCCACCGGGGAGCTGTTTTTT
CASSLLPGLAGGPATGELFF
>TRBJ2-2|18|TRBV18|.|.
TGTGCCAGCTCACCAAACGCCTTAGGACTGCGGAACACCGGGGAGCTGTTTTTT
CASSPNALGLRNTGELFF
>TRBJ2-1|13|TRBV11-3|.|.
TGTGCCAGCAGCACACGAACCTACAATGAGCAGTTCTTC
CASSTRTYNEQFF
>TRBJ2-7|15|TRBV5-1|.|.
TGCGCCAGCACCTCCCCGGGGGCAGGGATCTACGAGCAGTACTTC
CASTSPGAGIYEQYF
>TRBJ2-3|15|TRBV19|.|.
TGTGCCAGTAGCCCCTCAGGTGTGGGGTTGGATACGCAGTATTTT
CASSPSGVGLDTQYF
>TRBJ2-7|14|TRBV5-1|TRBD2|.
TGCGCCAGCGCTGGACTAGCGGGAGCCTACGAGCAGTACTTC
CASAGLAGAYEQYF
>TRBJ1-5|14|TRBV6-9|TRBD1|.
TGTGCCAGCAGAAGACAGGGGGGCAATCGGCCCCAGCATTTT
CASRRQGGNRPQHF
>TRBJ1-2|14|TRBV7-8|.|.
TGTGCCAGCAGCTTAAGGCGGGCAAACTATGGCTACACCTTC
CASSLRRANYGYTF
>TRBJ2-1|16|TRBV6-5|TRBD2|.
TGTGCCAGCAGTTACTCGAAGGGACTAGTCTACAATGAGCAGTTCTTC
CASSYSKGLVYNEQFF
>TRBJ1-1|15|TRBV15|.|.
TGTGCCACCACCCCGATGGACAAGGGAAGCGCTGAAGCTTTCTTT
CATTPMDKGSAEAFF
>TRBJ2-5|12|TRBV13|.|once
TGTGCCAGCAGCTCTCACCCCGAGACCCAGTACTTC
CASSSHPETQYF
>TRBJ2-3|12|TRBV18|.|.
TGTGCCAGCTCACCAAGCACAGATACGCAGTATTTT
CASSPSTDTQYF
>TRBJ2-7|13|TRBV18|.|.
TGTGCCAGCTCACCCCGCGGCCACTACGAGCAGTACTTC
CASSPRGHYEQYF
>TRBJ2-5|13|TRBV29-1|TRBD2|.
TGCAGCTTTGGACTAGCGGTAGGAGAGACCCAGTACTTC
CSFGLAVGETQYF
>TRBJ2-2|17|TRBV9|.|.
TGTGCCAGCAGCGTAGAAGGAAGGGCAGAGTACACCGGGGAGCTGTTTTTT
CASSVEGRAEYTGELFF
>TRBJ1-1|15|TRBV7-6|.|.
TGTGCCAGCAGCCCAGGACGGACAGCGAACACTGAAGCTTTCTTT
CASSPGRTANTEAFF
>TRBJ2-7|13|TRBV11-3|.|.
TGTGCCAGCAGCTCTCAAACAGGAGGCGAGCAGTACTTC
CASSSQTGGEQYF
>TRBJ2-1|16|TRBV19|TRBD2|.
TGTGCCAGTAGGTCAAGGGGTACTAGCGGGAGCGATGAGCAGTTCTTC
CASRSRGTSGSDEQFF
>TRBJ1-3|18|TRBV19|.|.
TGTGCCAGTAGTATAGATTGGGAAGGCAGTGACACTGGAAACACCATATATTTT
CASSIDWEGSDTGNTIYF
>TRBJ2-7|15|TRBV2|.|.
TGTGCCAGGAGTACAGGGACTGGGCGTCGGGGCGAGCAGTACTTC
CARSTGTGRRGEQYF
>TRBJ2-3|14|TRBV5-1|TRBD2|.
TGCGCCAGCAGCTTGGGACTAGCCCCAGATACGCAGTATTTT
CASSLGLAPDTQYF
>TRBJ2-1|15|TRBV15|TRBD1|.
TGTGCCACCAGCAACGACAGGGGACCCTACAATGAGCAGTTCTTC
CATSNDRGPYNEQFF
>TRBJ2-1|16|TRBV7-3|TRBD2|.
TGTGCCAGCAGCTTAACGGCACTAGCGGCCTACAATGAGCAGTTCTTC
CASSLTALAAYNEQFF
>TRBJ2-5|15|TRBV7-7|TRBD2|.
TGTGCTAGCAGCCGACTAGCGGGAGACCAAGAGACCCAGTACTTC
CASSRLAGDQETQYF
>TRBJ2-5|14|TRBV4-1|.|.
TGCGCCAGTTGTTTGGGCACACAGAAAGAGACCCAGTACTTC
CASCLGTQKETQYF
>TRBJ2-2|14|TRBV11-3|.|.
TGTGCCAGCAGCCCTAGTGGGAACACCGGGGAGCTGTTTTTT
CASSPSGNTGELFF
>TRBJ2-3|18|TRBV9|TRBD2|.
TGTGCCAGCAGTCCCTCAGGGTCCAGCGGGGATCCGCGGGATACGCAGTATTTT
CASSPSGSSGDPRDTQYF
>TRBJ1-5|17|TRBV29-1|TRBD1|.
TGCAGCGCTAGCCGGGACAGAACCCGCCATAGCAATCAGCCCCAGCATTTT
CSASRDRTRHSNQPQHF
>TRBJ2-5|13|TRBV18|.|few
TGTGCCAGCTCACCACTGGGTGTGGAGACCCAGTACTTC
CASSPLGVETQYF
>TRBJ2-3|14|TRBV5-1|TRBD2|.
TGCGCCAGCAGCCGTAGCGGGAGCACAGATACGCAGTATTTT
CASSRSGSTDTQYF
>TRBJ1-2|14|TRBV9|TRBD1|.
TGTGCCAGCAGCGTAGACAGGGGAGGCTATGGCTACACCTTC
CASSVDRGGYGYTF
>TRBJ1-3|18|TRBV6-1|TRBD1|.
TGTGCCAGCAGTGCCCCCTCACAGGGGGCCTACTCTGGAAACACCATATATTTT
CASSAPSQGAYSGNTIYF
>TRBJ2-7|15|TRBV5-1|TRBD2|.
TGCGCCAGCAGCTTGACGGCGGGAGTTCTTCACGAGCAGTACTTC
CASSLTAGVLHEQYF
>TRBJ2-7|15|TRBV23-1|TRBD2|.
TGCGCCACCAAATCGGGCGGGACTAGCGTCCACGAGCAGTACTTC
CATKSGGTSVHEQYF
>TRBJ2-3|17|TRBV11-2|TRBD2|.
TGTGCCAGCAGCTTAGGGCGGACTAGCGGGGCCGCAGATACGCAGTATTTT
CASSLGRTSGAADTQYF
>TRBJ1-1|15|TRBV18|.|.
TGTGCCAGCTCACCTACAGAGAACCTTAACACTGAAGCTTTCTTT
CASSPTENLNTEAFF